Listed here are 12 T cell receptor beta chains from one sample, sequenced in a study of CD8 T cells in Susac syndrome. Random hexamers were used to reverse transcribe an amount of roughly 0.5 to 1 ug RNA. TCRdb redid the calling of the immunoSEQ multiplex PCR reads with MiXCR, one entry per CDR3 protein. Of about 140,000 distinct CDR3 sequences listed, roughly 95% were seen once; the top ten hold about 0.11%. Specimen: CD4+ T cells from PBMCs. The source is a human donor with multiple sclerosis.

This chain links TRBV20-1 with TRBJ2-7; D is unresolved. CDR1 is DFQATT, CDR2 SNEGSKA, per germline (reference sequence). Deletions cut 7 bases from V and 7 bases from J, with 14 bases between. The CDR3 sequence is 11 residues long. The CDR3 nucleotides are TGCAGTGTAAGGTCCGGTGGGGAGCAGTACTTC. This encodes CSVRSGGEQYF.

This chain uses TRBV18 with TRBJ2-6; 7 bases line up with TRBD1. Germline CDR1 and CDR2: KGHSH and LQKENI. This CDR3 region has 19 residues. With 0 bases clipped from V and 1 base from J, the junction kept 9 bases outside the gene matches. The CDR3 nucleotides read TGTGCCAGCTCACCACCCAGGACAGGCATTAGTTCTGGGGCCAACGTCCTGACTTTC. Translating gives CASSPPRTGISSGANVLTF.

This clonotype appeared a single time. This chain links TRBV12-3 or TRBV12-4 with TRBJ1-2; 9 bases are shared with TRBD1. J lost 7 bases, V lost 6 bases, and 12 bases had no gene match. This CDR3 spans 15 amino acids. CDR3 DNA sequence: TGTGCCAGCAGGCCCCCGGGACAGGGCACGGGTGGCTACACCTTC. It yields the protein CASRPPGQGTGGYTF.

This chain uses TRBV29-1 with TRBJ1-1; D is unclear. The CDR3 is 12 amino acids. The V end was cut by 4 bases, the J end by 4 bases, with 10 bases between. Germline lookup yields CDR1 SQVTM and CDR2 ANQGSEA. For the CDR3, the DNA is TGCAGCGTTGCCCACGGCCCCACTGAAGCTTTCTTT. This gives the protein CSVAHGPTEAFF.

Regarding this clonotype: The junction and the germline gene differ at one end; a read error may be behind it. V is TRBV6-1 and J is TRBJ2-7; D unclear. The germline V gene has CDR1 MNHNS and CDR2 SASEGT. This CDR3 is 15 amino acids long. CDR3 amino acids: CASSKAVLNAPKQYF. The CDR3 DNA reads TGTGCCAGCAGTAAAGCAGTCCTGAACGCCCCTAAGCAGTACTTC.

J is TRBJ2-2 and V is TRBV2; D not resolved. This CDR3 spans 14 amino acids. Between the trimmed V and J ends, which lost 7 bases and 3 bases, there was a span of 12 bases. Germline V CDR1 and CDR2: SNHLY, FYNNEI. The CDR3 sequence is CASTIRPDTGELFF. The CDR3 DNA reads as TGTGCCAGCACGATTAGGCCGGACACCGGGGAGCTGTTTTTT.

This rearrangement joins TRBV28 to TRBJ2-5; D ambiguous. CDR1 MDHEN and CDR2 SYDVKM come from the germline V gene. V was shortened by 0 bases and J by 3 bases, with 11 bases between the two germline ends. CDR3 length: 15 residues. The CDR3 DNA is TGTGCCAGCAGTTTATGGATGGACGGAGAAGAGACCCAGTACTTC. Translating gives CASSLWMDGEETQYF. The entire variable domain, with the rest obtained from reference TRBV28 and TRBJ2-5, is as follows: DVKVTQSSRYLVKRTGEKVFLECVQDMDHENMFWYRQDPGLGLRLIYFSYDVKMKEKGDIPEGYSVSREKKERFSLILESASTNQTSMYLCASSLWMDGEETQYFGPGTRLLVL.

CDR3 bases: TGCGCCAGCAGCCAAGATATGCTAGCGGGGGGTGAGCAGTTCTTC. Translated: CASSQDMLAGGEQFF. The chain recombines TRBV4-3 with TRBJ2-1; 11 positions match TRBD2. CDR1 is LGHNA and CDR2 is YSLEER in the germline V gene. V trimming: 0 bases; J trimming: 9 bases; junction bases outside the gene matches: 4. The length of the CDR3 is 15 residues.

CDR3 sequence (DNA): TGTGCCAGTAGTATCGCCCAGACTAGCACCCACGAGCAGTACTTC. Its translation: CASSIAQTSTHEQYF. The chain uses TRBV19 and TRBJ2-7, with 7 bases identical to TRBD2. Germline assignment: CDR1 LNHDA and CDR2 SQIVND (reference sequence). CDR3 size: 15 residues. Trimming at V came to 3 bases and at J to 5 bases, leaving 10 bases not matched to a gene.

The V call is TRBV12-5, the J call TRBJ2-1; 7 bases fit TRBD2. Trimming removed 0 bases from V and 8 bases from J; junction bases left unmatched: 19. The germline V gene encodes CDR1 LGHNT and CDR2 FRNRAP. The CDR3 has 19 residues. CDR3 residues: CASGLVLRAGFDRRDEQFF. CDR3 in DNA: TGTGCTAGTGGTTTGGTACTCCGAGCGGGGTTTGACCGGAGAGATGAGCAGTTCTTC.

Comment on this clonotype: One junction end disagrees with the germline gene, perhaps due to a read error. This chain uses TRBV20-1 with TRBJ2-7; D is ambiguous. This CDR3 comprises 11 residues. CDR1 and CDR2 (germline): DFQATT, SNEGSKA (reference sequence). The CDR3 spells CSARDDTEAPF. CDR3 in DNA: TGCAGTGCTAGAGATGACACCGAAGCGCCTTTC.

This clonotype was seen only once. The rearrangement links TRBV20-1 to TRBJ2-1, with D possibly called TRBD1 or TRBD2 (5 bases each). The CDR3 runs 14 residues. Germline V gene data show CDR1 as DFQATT and CDR2 as SNEGSKA (reference sequence). Trimming took 6 bases from V and 3 from J, leaving 15 bases between them. The CDR3 spells CSAGMGRLYNEQFF. CDR3 bases: TGCAGTGCCGGGATGGGGCGACTCTACAATGAGCAGTTCTTC.